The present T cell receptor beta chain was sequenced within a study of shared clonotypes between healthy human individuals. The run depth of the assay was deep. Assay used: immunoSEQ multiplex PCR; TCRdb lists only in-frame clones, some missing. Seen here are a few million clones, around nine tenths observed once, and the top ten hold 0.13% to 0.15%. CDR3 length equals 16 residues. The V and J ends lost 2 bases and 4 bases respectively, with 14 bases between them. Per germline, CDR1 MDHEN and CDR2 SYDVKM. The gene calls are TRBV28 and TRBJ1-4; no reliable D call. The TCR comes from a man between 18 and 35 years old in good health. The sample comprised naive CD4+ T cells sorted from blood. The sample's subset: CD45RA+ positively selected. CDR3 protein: CASSLAGHPINEKLFF. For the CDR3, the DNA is TGTGCCAGCAGTTTAGCCGGGCACCCTATTAATGAAAAACTGTTTTTT.